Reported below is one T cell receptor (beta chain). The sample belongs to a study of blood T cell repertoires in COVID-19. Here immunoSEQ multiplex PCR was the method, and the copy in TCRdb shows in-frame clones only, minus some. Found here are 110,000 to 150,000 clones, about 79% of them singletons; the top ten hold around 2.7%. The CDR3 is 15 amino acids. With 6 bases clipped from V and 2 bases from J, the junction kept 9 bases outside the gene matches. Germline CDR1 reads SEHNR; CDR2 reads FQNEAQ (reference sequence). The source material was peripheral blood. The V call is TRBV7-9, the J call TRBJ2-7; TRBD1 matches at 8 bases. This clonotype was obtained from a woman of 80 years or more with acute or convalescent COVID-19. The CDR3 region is CASRGQDITTYEQYF. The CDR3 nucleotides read TGTGCCAGCAGGGGACAGGACATTACAACCTACGAGCAGTACTTC. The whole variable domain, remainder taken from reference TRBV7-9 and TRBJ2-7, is DTGVSQNPRHKITKRGQNVTFRCDPISEHNRLYWYRQTLGQGPEFLTYFQNEAQLEKSRLLSDRFSAERPKGSFSTLEIQRTEQGDSAMYLCASRGQDITTYEQYFGPGTRLTVT.